The clone carrying this TCR beta chain was observed at least ten times. As yet, its antigen is unknown. Germline assignment: CDR1 MNHNS and CDR2 SASEGT. CDR3 length: 11 residues. Trimming removed 2 bases at V and 11 bases at J, with 9 bases between. All patients were untreated before thyroid surgery. The data originate from a study of metastatic and nonmetastatic thyroid tumors. Study summary: A comparison of repertoires was made across blood and tumor or nodule tissue from malignant and benign thyroid patients. Findings and limits, study-wide: Malignant thyroid tumors reportedly exceeded benign nodules significantly in TCR beta diversity, with the difference appearing in blood and tumor.

In the original processing: Researchers built a distant-metastasis classifier for papillary thyroid cancer that drew on CDR3 differences across clinicopathological groups. TCRdb redid the clone calls on the PCR reads using MiXCR. For this entry, the V and J calls and clone size follow TCRdb and not the study's own pipeline. This table holds about 24,000 clones, more than 20% found once. The origin of this receptor is a male donor with papillary thyroid cancer or a benign thyroid nodule (not recorded which). Some clones in this sample may be carry-over from other donors' samples. The chain employs TRBV6-1 and TRBJ1-1; maybe TRBD1 (6 bases). Sequencing was carried out using tumor tissue. This CDR3 is CASSEYREAFF. The CDR3 coding sequence is TGTGCCAGCAGTGAATACAGGGAGGCTTTCTTT.